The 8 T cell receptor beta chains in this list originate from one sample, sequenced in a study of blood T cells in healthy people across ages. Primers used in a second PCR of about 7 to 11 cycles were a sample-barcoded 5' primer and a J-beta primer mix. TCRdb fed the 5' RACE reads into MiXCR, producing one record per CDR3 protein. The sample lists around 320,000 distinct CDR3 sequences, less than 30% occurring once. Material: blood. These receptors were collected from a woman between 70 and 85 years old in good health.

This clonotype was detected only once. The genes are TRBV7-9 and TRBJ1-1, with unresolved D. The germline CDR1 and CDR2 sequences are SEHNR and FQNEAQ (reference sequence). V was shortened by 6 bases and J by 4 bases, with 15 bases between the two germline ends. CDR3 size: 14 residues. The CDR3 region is CASRSRGSPTEAFF. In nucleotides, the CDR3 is TGTGCCAGCAGGTCTCGGGGATCCCCCACTGAAGCTTTCTTT.

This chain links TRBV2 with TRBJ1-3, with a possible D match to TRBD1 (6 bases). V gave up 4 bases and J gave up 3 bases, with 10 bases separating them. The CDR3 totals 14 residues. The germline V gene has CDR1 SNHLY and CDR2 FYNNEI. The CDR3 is CASSAGAIGNTIYF. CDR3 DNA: TGTGCCAGCAGTGCGGGGGCAATTGGAAACACCATATATTTT.

The CDR3 DNA sequence: TGTGCCAGCTCACCCGGGACTGTAGATGAGCAGTTCTTC. It encodes CASSPGTVDEQFF. J is TRBJ2-5 and V is TRBV18; weak D call: TRBD2 (6 bases). The J call may be incorrect, as the DNA end agrees better with TRBJ2-1. CDR1 and CDR2 from the germline V gene are KGHSH and LQKENI. The CDR3 runs 13 residues.

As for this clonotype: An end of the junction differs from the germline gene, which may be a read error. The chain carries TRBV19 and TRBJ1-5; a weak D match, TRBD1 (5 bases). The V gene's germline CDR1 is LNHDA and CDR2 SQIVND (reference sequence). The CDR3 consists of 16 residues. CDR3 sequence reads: CASSPPGERANQPQHF. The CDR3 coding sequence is TGCGCCAGTAGTCCCCCGGGGGAACGGGCGAATCAGCCCCAGCATTTT.

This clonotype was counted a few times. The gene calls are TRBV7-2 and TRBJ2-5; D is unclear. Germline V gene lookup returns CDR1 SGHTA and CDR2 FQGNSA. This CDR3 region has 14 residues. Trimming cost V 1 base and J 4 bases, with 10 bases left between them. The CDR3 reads CASSLVIVGETQYF. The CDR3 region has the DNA TGTGCCAGCAGCTTAGTAATCGTGGGAGAGACCCAGTACTTC.

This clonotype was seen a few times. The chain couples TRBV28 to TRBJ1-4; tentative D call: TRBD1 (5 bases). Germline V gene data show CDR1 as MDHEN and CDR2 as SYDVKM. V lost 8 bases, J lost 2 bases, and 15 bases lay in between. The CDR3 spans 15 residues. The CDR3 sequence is CASGDAGTTNEKLFF. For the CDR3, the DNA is TGTGCCAGCGGGGATGCCGGGACCACTAATGAAAAACTGTTTTTT. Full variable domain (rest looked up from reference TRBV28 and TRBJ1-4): DVKVTQSSRYLVKRTGEKVFLECVQDMDHENMFWYRQDPGLGLRLIYFSYDVKMKEKGDIPEGYSVSREKKERFSLILESASTNQTSMYLCASGDAGTTNEKLFFGSGTQLSVL.

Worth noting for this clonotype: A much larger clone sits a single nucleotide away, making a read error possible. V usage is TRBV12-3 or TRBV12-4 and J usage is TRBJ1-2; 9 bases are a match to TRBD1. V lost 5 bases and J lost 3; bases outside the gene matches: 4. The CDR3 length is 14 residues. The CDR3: CASSGTGMHYGYTF. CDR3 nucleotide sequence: TGTGCCAGCAGTGGGACAGGGATGCACTATGGCTACACCTTC.

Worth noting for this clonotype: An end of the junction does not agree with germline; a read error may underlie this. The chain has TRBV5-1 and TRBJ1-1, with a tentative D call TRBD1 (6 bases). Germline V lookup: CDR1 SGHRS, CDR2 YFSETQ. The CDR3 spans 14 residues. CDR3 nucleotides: TGCGCCAGCGAGCCCGGACAGACTAACACTGAAGCTGTCTTT. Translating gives CASEPGQTNTEAVF.